A selection of T cell receptor beta chains follows, all from one sample in a study of T cell repertoires in cytomegalovirus infection. For these receptors, no antigen is known. Using its own MiXCR run on the reads, TCRdb lists one record per CDR3 protein. Here the sample spans hundreds of thousands of distinct CDR3 sequences, roughly a third being singletons. The sample in question was cultured PBMCs, obtained from culture after CMV antigen stimulation. Receptor source: a human donor in good health (CMV status not recorded). Some clones in this sample may be carry-over from other donors' samples. Each CDR3 is given with its conserved first and last residue.

J	V	CDR3
TRBJ1-2	TRBV7-2	CASSFPTPYGYTF
TRBJ2-6	TRBV2	CASSTDRASSGANVLTF
TRBJ1-3	TRBV7-2	CASSPAGGSGNTIYF
TRBJ2-1	TRBV24-1	CATSGDDRPGSDEQFF
TRBJ2-7	TRBV6-5	CASSATGSGEQYF
TRBJ2-2	TRBV11-1	CASSFAARDTGELFF
TRBJ2-7	TRBV6-5	CASSYSFLDRGAYEQYF
TRBJ1-6	TRBV19	CASSIANSNSPLHF
TRBJ2-2	TRBV12-3/TRBV12-4	CASRRTPTGELFF
TRBJ2-2	TRBV28	CASSSPLDAGELFF
TRBJ2-1	TRBV2	CASSEASGSGNEQFF
TRBJ1-3	TRBV6-5	CASSYSGGSGNTIYF
TRBJ2-1	TRBV5-5	CASSSGVCNEQFF
TRBJ2-1	TRBV19	CASSTPSVVGYYNEQFF